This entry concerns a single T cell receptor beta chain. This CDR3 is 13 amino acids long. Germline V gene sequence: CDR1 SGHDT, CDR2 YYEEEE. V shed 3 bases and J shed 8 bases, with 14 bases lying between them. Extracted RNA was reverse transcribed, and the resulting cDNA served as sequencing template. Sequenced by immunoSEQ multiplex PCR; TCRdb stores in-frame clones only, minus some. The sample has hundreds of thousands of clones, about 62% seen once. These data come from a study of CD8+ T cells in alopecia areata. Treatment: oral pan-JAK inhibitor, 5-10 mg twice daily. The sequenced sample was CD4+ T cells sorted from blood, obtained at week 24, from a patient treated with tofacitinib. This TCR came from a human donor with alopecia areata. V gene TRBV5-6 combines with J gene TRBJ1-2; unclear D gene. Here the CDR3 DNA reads TGTGCCAGCAGCTCGACGGAGGTGGGAGGCTACACCTTC. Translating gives CASSSTEVGGYTF.